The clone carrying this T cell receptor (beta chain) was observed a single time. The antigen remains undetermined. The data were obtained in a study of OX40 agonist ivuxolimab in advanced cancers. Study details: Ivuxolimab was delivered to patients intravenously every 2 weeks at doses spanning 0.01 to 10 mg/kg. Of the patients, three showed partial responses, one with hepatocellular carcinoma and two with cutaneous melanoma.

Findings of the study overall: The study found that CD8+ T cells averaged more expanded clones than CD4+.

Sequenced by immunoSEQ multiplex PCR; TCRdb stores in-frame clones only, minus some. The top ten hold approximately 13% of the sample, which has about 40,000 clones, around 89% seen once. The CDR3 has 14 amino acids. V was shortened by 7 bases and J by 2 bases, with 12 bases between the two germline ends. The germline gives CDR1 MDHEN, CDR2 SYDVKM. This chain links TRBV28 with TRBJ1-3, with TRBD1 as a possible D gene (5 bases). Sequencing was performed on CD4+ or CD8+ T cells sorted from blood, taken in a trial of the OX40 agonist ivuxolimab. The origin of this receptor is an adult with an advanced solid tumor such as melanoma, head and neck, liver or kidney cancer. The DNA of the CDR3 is TGTGCCAGCAACAGGAGGTATCCTGGAAACACCATATATTTT. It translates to CASNRRYPGNTIYF.